A single sample is the source of the 32 T cell receptor beta chains below, sequenced in a study of T cell repertoires in cytomegalovirus infection (dated by TCRdb to the late 2010s). The sample was run on an Illumina HiSeq 1500. The public reads were reprocessed in TCRdb via fastp at Q25 and MiXCR, keeping in-frame beta chains. Identical CDR3 proteins give one entry, which carries the most common genes and DNA. Counted in this sample were 900,000 to 950,000 distinct CDR3 sequences; less than 35% of them appeared once. 11% to 15% of the sample belongs to the ten largest clones. Their target antigens are unknown. The sample's treatment or condition label, in plain terms: in vitro stimulation with specific CMV peptide epitopes to enrich CMV-specific T cells. Sequenced here: cultured CD8+ T cells from PBMCs, sampled from culture after CMV antigen stimulation. These receptors were obtained from a human donor in good health (CMV status not recorded). Some clones in this sample may be carry-over from other donors' samples.

This clonotype was counted many times. The chain uses TRBV7-2 and TRBJ2-3, with 10 bases lining up with TRBD2. CDR1 and CDR2 from the germline V gene are SGHTA and FQGNSA. The CDR3 consists of 17 residues. The J segment lost 3 bases and the V segment lost 1 base, leaving 7 bases of the junction unmatched. As DNA, the CDR3 is TGTGCCAGCAGCTTAGTCCCCGGGACTAGCGCGACAGATACGCAGTATTTT. Its protein is CASSLVPGTSATDTQYF.

The rearrangement links TRBV19 to TRBJ1-1, with 7 bases aligning to TRBD1. Germline V gene lookup returns CDR1 LNHDA and CDR2 SQIVND (reference sequence). The CDR3 runs 17 residues. With 3 bases clipped from V and 4 bases from J, the junction kept 14 bases outside the gene matches. The CDR3 spells CASSISDQTGLGTEAFF. In DNA, the CDR3 is TGTGCCAGTAGTATCTCCGATCAGACAGGGCTGGGCACTGAAGCTTTCTTT.

This clonotype was seen repeatedly, ten times or more. The chain couples TRBV7-8 to TRBJ1-5, with 10 bases lining up with TRBD1. The trim removed 4 bases at V and 2 bases at J, leaving 5 bases unmatched. The CDR3 is 16 amino acids. Germline V gene lookup returns CDR1 SGHVS and CDR2 FQNEAQ. The CDR3 spells CASSSDRGRGNQPQHF. The CDR3, as DNA: TGTGCCAGCAGCTCAGACAGGGGGCGAGGCAATCAGCCCCAGCATTTT.

The J gene is TRBJ2-1, the V gene TRBV27; possible D gene TRBD2, 5 bases. Germline V CDR1 and CDR2: MNHEY, SMNVEV (reference sequence). The CDR3 consists of 15 residues. V lost 0 bases and J lost 6, with 12 bases in between. In DNA, the CDR3 is TGTGCCAGCAGTTTATCGGGTCTAGCAACCAATGAGCAGTTCTTC. The encoded protein is CASSLSGLATNEQFF.

This chain links TRBV7-9 with TRBJ1-5; perhaps TRBD1 as D (6 bases). The CDR3 extends over 15 amino acids. Looked up from germline, CDR1 is SEHNR and CDR2 is FQNEAQ (reference sequence). V was trimmed by 8 bases and J by 0 bases, leaving 14 bases between them. The chain's CDR3 is CASGGGTNSNQPQHF. In DNA, the CDR3 is TGTGCCAGCGGAGGCGGGACAAATAGCAATCAGCCCCAGCATTTT.

This clonotype showed up just a few times. The chain uses TRBV7-9 and TRBJ1-4; tentatively, D is TRBD1 (5 bases). This CDR3 region has 12 residues. Germline loops: CDR1 SEHNR, CDR2 FQNEAQ (reference sequence). Trimming cost V 5 bases and J 8 bases, with 9 bases left between them. The CDR3 protein is CASSQRGEKLFF. The DNA of the CDR3 is TGTGCCAGCAGCCAGCGGGGGGAAAAACTGTTTTTT.

As DNA, the CDR3 is TGTGCCAGCCCCGTGCTAGGCGGACTTTCCACAGATACGCAGTATTTT. This sequence encodes CASPVLGGLSTDTQYF. V usage is TRBV2 and J usage is TRBJ2-3, with D perhaps TRBD2 (5 bases). Between the trimmed V and J ends, which lost 8 bases and 2 bases, there was a span of 20 bases. The V gene's germline CDR1 is SNHLY and CDR2 FYNNEI. The CDR3 extends over 16 amino acids.

As to this clonotype: An end of the junction differs from the germline gene, which may be a read error. The chain couples TRBV6-5 to TRBJ1-6; D is unresolved. In germline, CDR1 is MNHEY, CDR2 SVGAGI. This CDR3 comprises 16 residues. CDR3 DNA: TGTGCCAGCAGTTACTCTGAATACTCCGGTAATTCACTCCTCCACTTT. This codes for CASSYSEYSGNSLLHF.

This clonotype has only a few counts. The CDR3 DNA reads TGTGCCAGCAGCCCCCCCTTGGGGGATGAGCAGTTCTTC. Its translation is CASSPPLGDEQFF. The chain combines TRBV7-9 with TRBJ2-1, with D possibly called TRBD1 or TRBD2 (5 bases each). V was shortened by 5 bases and J by 8 bases, with 13 bases between the two germline ends. The germline gives CDR1 SEHNR, CDR2 FQNEAQ (reference sequence). This CDR3 is built from 13 residues.

With regard to this clonotype: One junction end disagrees with the germline gene, perhaps due to a read error. V gene TRBV7-9 combines with J gene TRBJ1-5; D might be TRBD1 (5 bases). The CDR3 is 15 residues long. Germline CDR1 is SEHNR and CDR2 is FQNEAQ (reference sequence). CDR3: CVSSLGAGPHQPQHF. The CDR3 DNA follows: TGTGTCAGCAGCTTAGGAGCGGGGCCCCATCAGCCCCAGCATTTT.

The table lists this clonotype with many counts. This chain connects TRBV19 to TRBJ2-1; unclear D gene. V dropped 3 bases and J dropped 10 bases, with 7 bases sitting between them. Per germline, CDR1 LNHDA and CDR2 SQIVND (reference sequence). CDR3 length: 11 amino acids. This chain's CDR3 is CASSMGLEQFF. CDR3 in DNA: TGTGCCAGTAGTATGGGTCTGGAGCAGTTCTTC.

This clonotype was seen many times. The rearrangement uses TRBV10-2 and TRBJ2-2; 11 bases line up with TRBD2. The CDR3 runs 17 residues. Germline assignment: CDR1 WSHSY and CDR2 SAAADI. Trimming removed 6 bases from V and 1 base from J; junction bases left unmatched: 7. In DNA form, the CDR3 reads TGCGCCAGCAGGGACATAGCGGGGGGGCTGAACACCGGGGAGCTGTTTTTT. It codes for CASRDIAGGLNTGELFF.

V gene TRBV6-1 combines with J gene TRBJ2-1; 7 nucleotides line up with TRBD2. CDR1 and CDR2 from the germline V gene are MNHNS and SASEGT. This CDR3 is 16 amino acids long. J was trimmed by 4 bases and V by 2 bases; bases with no gene match: 8. The CDR3 region has the DNA TGTGCCAGCAGTGAATGGCAGCGGGGCGCTTACAATGAGCAGTTCTTC. As protein: CASSEWQRGAYNEQFF.

The V and J genes are TRBV25-1 and TRBJ1-2; no reliable D call. V shed 2 bases and J shed 2 bases, with 9 bases lying between them. CDR1 and CDR2 from the germline V gene are MGHDK and SYGVNS. The CDR3 is made up of 14 amino acids. CDR3 residues: CASSEVHINYGYTF. In nucleotides, the CDR3 is TGTGCCAGCAGTGAAGTACACATCAACTATGGCTACACCTTC.

This clonotype was found a few times. The chain has TRBV2 and TRBJ2-3; 12 bases are shared with TRBD2. The CDR3 length is 17 residues. The V segment lost 7 bases and the J segment 1 base; nucleotides outside the gene matches: 9. The germline CDR1 and CDR2 sequences are SNHLY and FYNNEI. The CDR3 spells CASILAGGRRGTDTQYF. CDR3 nucleotide sequence: TGTGCCAGCATACTAGCGGGGGGCCGTCGGGGCACAGATACGCAGTATTTT.

The rearrangement uses TRBV13 and TRBJ2-1, with 13 bases that match TRBD2. Trimming removed 4 bases from V and 1 base from J; junction bases left unmatched: 13. There are 20 residues in the CDR3. CDR1 PRHDT and CDR2 FYEKMQ come from the germline V gene (reference sequence). The CDR3, as DNA: TGTGCCAGCAGCTCACACACTAGCGGGGGGGCTGTAGGGTCCTACAATGAGCAGTTCTTC. Translating gives CASSSHTSGGAVGSYNEQFF.

This clonotype has a count of ten or more. This sequence joins TRBV7-8 and TRBJ2-1, with 7 bases fitting TRBD2. CDR1 SGHVS and CDR2 FQNEAQ come from the germline V gene. V trimming: 6 bases; J trimming: 5 bases; junction bases outside the gene matches: 19. The CDR3 loop spans 18 amino acids. The CDR3 loop reads CASRPPTPPRGRDNEQFF. As DNA, the CDR3 is TGTGCCAGCAGACCCCCAACCCCGCCGCGAGGGAGGGACAATGAGCAGTTCTTC.

The sample holds a few counts of this clonotype. The chain has TRBV12-3 or TRBV12-4 and TRBJ1-6; D not certain. The length of the CDR3 is 15 residues. V lost 4 bases to trimming and J lost 3 bases, with 10 bases between them. The CDR3 protein is CASSYGNSYNSPLHF. Written as DNA, the CDR3 is TGTGCCAGCAGTTATGGGAACAGCTATAATTCACCCCTCCACTTT.

This rearrangement joins TRBV10-3 to TRBJ2-5; tentative D call: TRBD1 (6 bases). The CDR3 totals 14 residues. The V gene lost 8 bases and the J gene lost 4 bases, with 17 bases spanning the gap. The germline gives CDR1 ENHRY, CDR2 SYGVKD. CDR3 loop: CAIGPPRGSETQYF. In nucleotides, the CDR3 is TGTGCCATCGGCCCCCCAAGGGGGTCAGAGACCCAGTACTTC.

The rearrangement uses TRBV14 and TRBJ2-1; D call uncertain. V was pared by 3 bases and J by 10 bases, with 10 bases between. Germline values: CDR1 SGHDN, CDR2 FVKESK. The CDR3 extends over 12 amino acids. CDR3 residues: CASSQTQKEQFF. For the CDR3, the DNA is TGTGCCAGCAGCCAGACCCAGAAGGAGCAGTTCTTC.

The chain couples TRBV7-6 to TRBJ1-2; D perhaps matches TRBD1 (5 bases). Germline CDR1 is SGHVS and CDR2 is FNYEAQ. Trimming left V 5 bases short and J 4 bases short, with 20 bases between. The CDR3 extends over 16 amino acids. The CDR3 loop reads CASSLDKGNLFYGYTF. The CDR3 coding sequence is TGTGCCAGCAGCCTGGACAAGGGGAACCTTTTCTATGGCTACACCTTC. Looking up the rest from reference TRBV7-6 and TRBJ1-2 gives the full variable domain: GAGVSQSPRYKVTKRGQDVALRCDPISGHVSLYWYRQALGQGPEFLTYFNYEAQQDKSGLPNDRFSAERPEGSISTLTIQRTEQRDSAMYRCASSLDKGNLFYGYTFGSGTRLTVV.

This chain links TRBV2 with TRBJ2-5; D is tentatively TRBD1 or TRBD2 (5 bases each). CDR1 is SNHLY, CDR2 FYNNEI, per germline. This CDR3 is built from 14 residues. The V end lost 5 bases, the J end lost 5 bases, and 15 bases lay between the germline ends. The CDR3 is CASSNSGPTETQYF. Written as DNA, the CDR3 is TGTGCCAGCAGTAATTCGGGACCGACGGAGACCCAGTACTTC.

This clonotype was seen a few times. The chain is built from TRBV5-1 and TRBJ2-1; 10 bases map to TRBD2. Germline V gene lookup returns CDR1 SGHRS and CDR2 YFSETQ. The trim removed 7 bases at V and 0 bases at J, leaving 4 bases unmatched. The CDR3 length is 15 residues. CDR3 in amino acids: CASQGLASSYNEQFF. The CDR3 DNA is TGCGCCAGCCAGGGACTAGCGAGCTCCTACAATGAGCAGTTCTTC.

As to this clonotype: The junction and the germline gene differ at one end; a read error may be behind it. V usage is TRBV2 and J usage is TRBJ2-6; 7 nucleotides agree with TRBD1. Germline CDR1 is SNHLY and CDR2 is FYNNEI. This CDR3 has 15 residues. CDR3: CVSSEGGTGANVLTF. As DNA, the CDR3 is TGTGTCAGCAGTGAAGGGGGCACTGGGGCCAACGTCCTGACTTTC.

The chain links TRBV27 to TRBJ2-7, with 8 bases lining up with TRBD1. The CDR3 has 15 amino acids. Trimming cost V 6 bases and J 4 bases; bases outside gene matches: 11. CDR1 and CDR2 (germline): MNHEY, SMNVEV (reference sequence). The CDR3 region has the DNA TGTGCCAGCAGCTGCCCTGGACAGGGCGGGTACGAGCAGTACGTC. Amino acid sequence: CASSCPGQGGYEQYV.

This clonotype was found a few times. The V gene is TRBV6-5, the J gene TRBJ1-1, with a possible D match to TRBD1 (5 bases). The germline V gene has CDR1 MNHEY and CDR2 SVGAGI. The V gene lost 1 base and the J gene lost 1 base, with 16 bases spanning the gap. CDR3 length equals 17 residues. DNA of the CDR3: TGTGCCAGCAGTTACTTGAGGGGAGGAGCGGCGAACACTGAAGCTTTCTTT. Its translation is CASSYLRGGAANTEAFF.

This chain links TRBV4-1 with TRBJ1-6; no definite D call. Germline CDR1 is MGHRA and CDR2 is YSYEKL. The ends were cut back, 1 base at V and 5 bases at J, with 9 bases in the middle. CDR3 length equals 15 residues. CDR3 nucleotides: TGCGCCAGCAGCCAAGTCCTAACAGATAATTCACCCCTCCACTTT. Protein sequence: CASSQVLTDNSPLHF.

This chain uses TRBV2 with TRBJ1-1; D not certain. V was clipped by 8 bases and J by 1 base, with 11 bases between them. CDR1 is SNHLY and CDR2 is FYNNEI in the germline V gene. This CDR3 spans 13 amino acids. CDR3 in DNA: TGTGCCAGCCCCCAGAGCCCGAACACTGAAGCTTTCTTT. Translated, it gives CASPQSPNTEAFF.

In this sample, this clonotype turned up a few times. The gene calls are TRBV12-5 and TRBJ1-3; D is ambiguous. CDR1 and CDR2 from the germline V gene are LGHNT and FRNRAP. The germline V and J ends were trimmed by 0 bases and 0 bases, with 18 bases remaining between them. The CDR3 has 19 amino acids. CDR3 DNA sequence: TGTGCTAGTGGTTTGGTACTTGGGAGGACTCCCAGCTCTGGAAACACCATATATTTT. Translation: CASGLVLGRTPSSGNTIYF.

The chain combines TRBV4-1 with TRBJ1-2, with D maybe TRBD1 (6 bases). The CDR3 has 15 residues. Trimming stripped 3 bases from V and 2 bases from J, with 13 bases between. Germline CDR1 and CDR2: MGHRA and YSYEKL. The DNA for the CDR3 is TGCGCCAGCAGCCACACAGGGAGGGAAAACTATGGCTACACCTTC. This translates into CASSHTGRENYGYTF.

DNA of the CDR3: TGTGCCAGTGGGGGATTCGCTGAAGCTTTCTTT. Its protein product is CASGGFAEAFF. The chain recombines TRBV27 with TRBJ1-1; possibly TRBD1 for D (5 bases). The ends were cut back, 9 bases at V and 6 bases at J, with 11 bases in the middle. The CDR3 has 11 amino acids. Germline CDR1 reads MNHEY; CDR2 reads SMNVEV (reference sequence).

This rearrangement joins TRBV20-1 to TRBJ2-5; D gene ambiguous. The CDR3 spans 16 residues. Germline V gene sequence: CDR1 DFQATT, CDR2 SNEGSKA (reference sequence). Trimming pared 0 bases from V and 5 bases from J, leaving 19 bases between. CDR3 region: CSARDRLLFGWETQYF. For the CDR3, the DNA is TGCAGTGCTAGAGATAGGTTATTGTTCGGGTGGGAGACCCAGTACTTC.